The source of this T cell receptor (beta chain) is a study of OX40 agonist ivuxolimab in advanced cancers. Germline assignment: CDR1 SGHAT and CDR2 FQNNGV. V shed 5 bases and J shed 7 bases, with 32 bases lying between them. This CDR3 has 19 residues. Repertoires were generated with immunoSEQ multiplex PCR, while TCRdb's copy carries only in-frame clones and drops some. The sample lists some 70,000 clones; approximately 81% were seen once. This TCR came from an adult with an advanced solid tumor such as melanoma, head and neck, liver or kidney cancer. The specimen was CD4+ or CD8+ T cells sorted from blood, collected in a trial of the OX40 agonist ivuxolimab. The chain couples TRBV11-2 to TRBJ1-2; D remains unclear. CDR3 loop: CASSVRRLTDTVFYGGYTF. The CDR3 DNA reads TGTGCCAGCAGCGTTAGGCGCCTAACCGACACTGTCTTCTATGGTGGCTACACCTTC. Based on the CDR3 plus reference TRBV11-2 and TRBJ1-2, the full variable domain is EAGVAQSPRYKIIEKRQSVAFWCNPISGHATLYWYQQILGQGPKLLIQFQNNGVVDDSQLPKDRFSAERLKGVDSTLKIQPAKLEDSAVYLCASSVRRLTDTVFYGGYTFGSGTRLTVV.